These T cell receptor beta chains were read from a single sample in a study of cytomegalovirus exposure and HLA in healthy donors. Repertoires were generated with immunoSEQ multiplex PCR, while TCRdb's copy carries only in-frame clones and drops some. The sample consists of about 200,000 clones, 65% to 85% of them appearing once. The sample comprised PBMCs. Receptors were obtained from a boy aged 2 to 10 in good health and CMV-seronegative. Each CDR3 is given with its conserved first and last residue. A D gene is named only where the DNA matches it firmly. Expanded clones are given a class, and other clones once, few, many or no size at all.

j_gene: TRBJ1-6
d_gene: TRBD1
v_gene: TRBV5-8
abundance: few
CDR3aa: CASSLRPGTGDYSPLHF
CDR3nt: TGTGCCAGCAGCTTGCGACCCGGGACAGGGGATTATTCACCCCTCCACTTT

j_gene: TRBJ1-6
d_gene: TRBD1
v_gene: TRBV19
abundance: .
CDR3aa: CASPTTGGHSPLHF
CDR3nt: TGTGCCAGTCCCACTACAGGGGGCCATTCACCCCTCCACTTT

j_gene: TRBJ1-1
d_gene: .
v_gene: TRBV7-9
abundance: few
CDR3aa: CASSPAGQIEAFF
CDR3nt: TGTGCCAGCAGCCCGGCGGGCCAGATTGAAGCTTTCTTT

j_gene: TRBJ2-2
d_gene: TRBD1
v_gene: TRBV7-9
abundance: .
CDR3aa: CASSEQGTTGELFF
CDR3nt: TGTGCCAGCAGCGAACAGGGGACCACCGGGGAGCTGTTTTTT

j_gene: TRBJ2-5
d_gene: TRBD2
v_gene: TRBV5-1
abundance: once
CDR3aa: CASSFRLTSGGNFEETQYF
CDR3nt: TGCGCCAGCAGCTTCCGACTGACTAGCGGGGGAAACTTTGAAGAGACCCAGTACTTC

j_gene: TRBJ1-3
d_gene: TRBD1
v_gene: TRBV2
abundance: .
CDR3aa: CARGTGGPGNTIYF
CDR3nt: TGTGCCAGGGGGACAGGGGGCCCTGGAAACACCATATATTTT

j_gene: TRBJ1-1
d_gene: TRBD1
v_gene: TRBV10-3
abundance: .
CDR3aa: CAISGSTGANTEAFF
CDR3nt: TGTGCCATCAGTGGATCTACAGGGGCCAACACTGAAGCTTTCTTT

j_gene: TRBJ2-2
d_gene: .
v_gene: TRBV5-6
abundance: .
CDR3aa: CASSLGPQQGSGELFF
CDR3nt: TGTGCCAGCAGCTTAGGCCCCCAACAGGGCTCTGGGGAGCTGTTTTTT

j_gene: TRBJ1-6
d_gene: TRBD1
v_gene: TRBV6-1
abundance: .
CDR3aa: CASSEVDRVSSPLHF
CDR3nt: TGTGCCAGCAGTGAAGTAGACAGGGTGAGTTCACCCCTCCACTTT

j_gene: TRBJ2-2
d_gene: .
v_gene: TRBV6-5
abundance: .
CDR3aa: CASRPRFTGELFF
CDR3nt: TGTGCCAGCAGACCACGTTTCACCGGGGAGCTGTTTTTT

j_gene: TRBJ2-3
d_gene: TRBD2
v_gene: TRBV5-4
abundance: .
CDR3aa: CASSSGLAGAGDTQYF
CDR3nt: TGTGCCAGCAGCTCTGGACTAGCGGGAGCAGGAGATACGCAGTATTTT

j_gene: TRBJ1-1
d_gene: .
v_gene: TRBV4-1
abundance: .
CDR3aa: CASSVRGNTEAFF
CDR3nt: TGCGCCAGCAGCGTCAGGGGGAACACTGAAGCTTTCTTT

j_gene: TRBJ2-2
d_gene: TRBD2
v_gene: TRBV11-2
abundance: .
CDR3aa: CASSPIAGVYTGELFF
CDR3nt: TGTGCCAGCAGCCCAATAGCGGGAGTATACACCGGGGAGCTGTTTTTT

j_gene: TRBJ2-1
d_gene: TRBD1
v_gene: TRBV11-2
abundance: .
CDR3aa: CASSPGGPHVFF
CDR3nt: TGTGCCAGCAGCCCAGGGGGCCCTCATGTGTTCTTC

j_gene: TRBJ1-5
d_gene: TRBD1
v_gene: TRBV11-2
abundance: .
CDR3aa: CASSTGTGAQPQHF
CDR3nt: TGTGCCAGCAGCACCGGGACAGGGGCCCAGCCCCAGCATTTT

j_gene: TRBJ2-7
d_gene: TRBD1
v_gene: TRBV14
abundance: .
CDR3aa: CASSRQGESYEQYF
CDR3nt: TGTGCCAGCAGCCGACAGGGGGAGTCCTACGAGCAGTACTTC

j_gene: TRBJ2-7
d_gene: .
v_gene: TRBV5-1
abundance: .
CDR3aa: CASSFTGPLTYEQYF
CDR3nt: TGCGCCAGCAGCTTCACAGGACCCTTGACCTACGAGCAGTACTTC

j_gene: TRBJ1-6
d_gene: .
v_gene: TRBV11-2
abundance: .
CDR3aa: CASSLGPGGSPLHF
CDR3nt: TGTGCCAGCAGCTTAGGCCCTGGCGGTTCACCCCTCCACTTT

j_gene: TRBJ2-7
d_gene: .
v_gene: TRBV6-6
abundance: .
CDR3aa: CASSPGGEQYF
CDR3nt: TGTGCCAGCAGTCCCGGGGGCGAGCAGTACTTC

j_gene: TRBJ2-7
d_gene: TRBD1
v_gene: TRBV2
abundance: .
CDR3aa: CASRSGTDYFYEQYF
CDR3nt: TGTGCCAGCAGATCCGGGACAGACTACTTCTACGAGCAGTACTTC

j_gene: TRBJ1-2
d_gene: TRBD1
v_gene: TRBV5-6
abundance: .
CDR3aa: CASSFPGQGPSSYGYTF
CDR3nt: TGTGCCAGCAGCTTCCCGGGACAGGGGCCTTCTAGCTATGGCTACACCTTC

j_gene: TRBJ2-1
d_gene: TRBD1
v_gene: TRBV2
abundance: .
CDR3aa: CASSAGTGVDYEQFF
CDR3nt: TGTGCCAGCAGCGCCGGGACAGGGGTAGATTATGAGCAGTTCTTC

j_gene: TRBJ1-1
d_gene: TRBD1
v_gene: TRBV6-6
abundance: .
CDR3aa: CASSYSTGQGNTEAFF
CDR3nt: TGTGCCAGCAGTTACTCGACAGGGCAAGGGAACACTGAAGCTTTCTTT

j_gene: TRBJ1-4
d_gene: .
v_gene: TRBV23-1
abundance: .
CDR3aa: CASSLPPGGEKLFF
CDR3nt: TGCGCCAGCAGTCTGCCCCCGGGAGGCGAAAAACTGTTTTTT

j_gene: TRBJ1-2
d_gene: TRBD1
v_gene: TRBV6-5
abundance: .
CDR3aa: CASSPWDRGFYGYTF
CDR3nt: TGTGCCAGCAGTCCTTGGGACAGGGGATTTTATGGCTACACCTTC

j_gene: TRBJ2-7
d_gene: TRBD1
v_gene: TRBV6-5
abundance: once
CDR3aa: CASSYSKRQGTGEQYF
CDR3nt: TGTGCCAGCAGTTACTCGAAGAGACAGGGTACGGGCGAGCAGTACTTC

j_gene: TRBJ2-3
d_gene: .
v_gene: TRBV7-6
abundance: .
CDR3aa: CASSQETGTPRDTQYF
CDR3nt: TGTGCCAGCAGCCAAGAAACCGGGACACCGCGCGATACGCAGTATTTT

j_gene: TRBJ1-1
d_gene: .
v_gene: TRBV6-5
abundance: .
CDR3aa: CASSYAVGTEAFF
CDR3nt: TGTGCCAGCAGTTACGCGGTTGGCACTGAAGCTTTCTTT

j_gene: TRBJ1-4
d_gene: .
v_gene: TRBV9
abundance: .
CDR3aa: CASSVEPGSSNEKLFF
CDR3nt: TGTGCCAGCAGCGTAGAGCCGGGGTCTTCTAATGAAAAACTGTTTTTT

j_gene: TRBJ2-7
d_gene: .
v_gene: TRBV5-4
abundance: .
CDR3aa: CASSASDGPYEQYF
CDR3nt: TGTGCCAGCAGCGCAAGCGATGGCCCCTACGAGCAGTACTTC

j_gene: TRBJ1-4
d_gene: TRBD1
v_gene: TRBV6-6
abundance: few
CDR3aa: CASSSTGATNEKLFF
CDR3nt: TGTGCCAGCAGTTCCACAGGGGCAACTAATGAAAAACTGTTTTTT

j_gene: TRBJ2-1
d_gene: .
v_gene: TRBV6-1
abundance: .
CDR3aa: CASSPRYNEQFF
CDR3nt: TGTGCCAGCAGTCCCCGGTACAATGAGCAGTTCTTC

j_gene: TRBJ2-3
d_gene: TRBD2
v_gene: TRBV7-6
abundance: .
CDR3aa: CASSPAGGPTDTQYF
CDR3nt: TGTGCCAGCAGCCCCGCGGGGGGGCCAACAGATACGCAGTATTTT

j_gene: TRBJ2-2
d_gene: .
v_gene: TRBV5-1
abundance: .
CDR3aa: CASRAGNTGELFF
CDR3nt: TGCGCCAGCAGAGCGGGGAACACCGGGGAGCTGTTTTTT

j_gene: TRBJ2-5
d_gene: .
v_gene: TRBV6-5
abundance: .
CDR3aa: CASSYAPQGRGEQYF
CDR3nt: TGTGCCAGCAGTTACGCGCCACAGGGTCGGGGGGAGCAGTACTTC

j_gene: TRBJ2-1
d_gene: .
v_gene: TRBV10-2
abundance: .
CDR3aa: CASSTSPRGDEQFF
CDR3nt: TGCGCCAGCAGTACCTCCCCCAGGGGGGATGAGCAGTTCTTC

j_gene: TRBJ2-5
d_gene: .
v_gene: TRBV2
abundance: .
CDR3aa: CASSEWRGQETQYF
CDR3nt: TGTGCCAGCAGTGAATGGCGGGGGCAGGAGACCCAGTACTTC

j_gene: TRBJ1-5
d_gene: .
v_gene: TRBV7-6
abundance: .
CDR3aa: CASSLGGVPNQPQHF
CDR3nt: TGTGCCAGCAGCTTGGGGGGGGTGCCGAATCAGCCCCAGCATTTT

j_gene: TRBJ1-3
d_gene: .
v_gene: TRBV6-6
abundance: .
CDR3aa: CASSYSPSGNTIYF
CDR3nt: TGTGCCAGCAGTTACTCCCCTTCGGGAAACACCATATATTTT

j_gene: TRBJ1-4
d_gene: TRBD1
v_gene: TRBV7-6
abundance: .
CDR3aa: CASSPRQGRGEKLFF
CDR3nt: TGTGCCAGCAGCCCTAGACAGGGACGGGGTGAAAAACTGTTTTTT

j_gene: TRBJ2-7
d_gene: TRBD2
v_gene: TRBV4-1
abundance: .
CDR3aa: CASSQAGVAGGYEQYF
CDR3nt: TGCGCCAGCAGCCAAGCCGGGGTAGCGGGGGGGTACGAGCAGTACTTC